Sequencing of this TCR beta chain was carried out in a study of T cells after yellow fever vaccination (dated by TCRdb to about 2019). With regard to the full study: The SMART-Seq v4 Ultra Low Input RNA kit was used to prepare libraries from fractions with low cell numbers. Bulk TCR alpha and beta repertoires were sequenced longitudinally to track T-cell clones before and after primary and booster YFV17D yellow fever vaccination. Two healthy male donors, one aged 18 to 30 and one aged 30 to 39 years, were included in the cohort. Blood was collected at multiple timepoints before and after primary and secondary immunization, and bulk PBMC replicates and cell subsets were isolated.

TCR cDNA was synthesized by 5'RACE template switching, through which a universal primer site and unique molecular identifiers were introduced. Priming of cDNA synthesis was performed from both the TCR alpha and TCR beta constant segments. Library amplification involved two PCR steps, and the second step added sample barcodes and sequencing adapters. Sequencing of libraries was performed on Illumina HiSeq 2500 (2x100 bp) or NovaSeq (2x150 bp). The original methods were these. MIGEC was used to demultiplex reads and collapse the reads into UMI consensus sequences, and MiXCR was used for V(D)J alignment. Vaccine-responding clonotypes were defined with edgeR using replicate PBMC samples, requiring FDR below 0.01 and a log2 fold change above 5 up to day 15. CD4 or CD8 identity was assigned to each bulk clonotype according to whether the clonotype was present at higher abundance in the sequenced CD4 repertoire or the sequenced CD8 repertoire. TCRdb redid the processing of the public reads, applying fastp at Q25 and MiXCR, and retained in-frame beta chains. Rows merge per CDR3 protein into single entries with the most common DNA and genes. In this record, the V and J calls reflect TCRdb's handling and not the investigators' own analysis. The sample table lists about 580,000 distinct CDR3 sequences, about 15% of them with a count of one. In total, the top ten clones hold roughly a sixth of the sample.

The treatment or condition label, as the study defines it: live attenuated yellow fever vaccine strain. At each blood-draw timepoint, two biological replicates of bulk PBMCs were obtained. A standard Ficoll-Paque protocol was used to isolate PBMCs from peripheral blood. TriZol was used to extract RNA from bulk PBMCs, CD4 and CD8 fractions, and dextramer-positive and dextramer-negative fractions. Inclusive of the bounding cysteine and phenylalanine, the CDR3 is 16 residues long. The read is trimmed to its CDR3 DNA, 48 bases read in frame from base 1. The germline V gene (reference sequence) sets CDR1 to LNHDA and CDR2 to SQIVND. The junction shows trimming of 7 bases on V and 0 bases on J, plus 15 bases between the germline ends. Details on this clonotype: Its antigen is unknown. No much larger clone exists at a distance of one base, and base qualities are not known.

Summary of the overall study and its limitations: A small share of clonotypes was detected in both CD4 and CD8 compartments, with the overlap likely arising from convergent recombination. After the booster, most of the clones that had expanded following primary vaccination were detected again (around 95% of CD4 and around 88% of CD8), which suggests that memory was broadly maintained. Only a couple of donors were included in the study, so the extent to which the findings can be generalized is limited. FACS-sorted repertoires could contain abundant contaminating clonotypes from the bulk population, so computational filtering was required. Compared with the primary T-cell response, the secondary T-cell response was weaker but faster, peaking on day 5 rather than day 15.

The TCR was taken from a man aged 18 to 35 who received the YFV17D yellow fever vaccine. The chain links TRBV19 with TRBJ2-2, with a weak D call of TRBD2 (7 bases match). This specimen consisted of PBMCs, obtained 4 to 5 days after the first yellow fever vaccination. The nucleotides read TGTGCCAGTACTCTCTGGCGGGGGCCGAACACCGGGGAGCTGTTTTTT. This codes for CASTLWRGPNTGELFF.